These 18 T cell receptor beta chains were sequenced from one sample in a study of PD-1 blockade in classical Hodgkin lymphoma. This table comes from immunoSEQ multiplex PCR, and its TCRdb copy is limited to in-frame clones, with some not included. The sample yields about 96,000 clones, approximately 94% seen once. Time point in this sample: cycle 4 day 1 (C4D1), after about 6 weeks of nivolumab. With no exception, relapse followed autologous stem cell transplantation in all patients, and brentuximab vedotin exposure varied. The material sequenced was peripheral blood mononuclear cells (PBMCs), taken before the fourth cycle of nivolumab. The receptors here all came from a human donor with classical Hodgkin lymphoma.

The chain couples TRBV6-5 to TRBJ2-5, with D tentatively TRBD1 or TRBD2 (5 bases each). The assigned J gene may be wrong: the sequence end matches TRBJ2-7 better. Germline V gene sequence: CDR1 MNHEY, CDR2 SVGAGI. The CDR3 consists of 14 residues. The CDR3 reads CASSMGRRNSEQYF. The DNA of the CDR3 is TGTGCCAGCAGCATGGGACGGCGTAATTCCGAGCAGTACTTC.

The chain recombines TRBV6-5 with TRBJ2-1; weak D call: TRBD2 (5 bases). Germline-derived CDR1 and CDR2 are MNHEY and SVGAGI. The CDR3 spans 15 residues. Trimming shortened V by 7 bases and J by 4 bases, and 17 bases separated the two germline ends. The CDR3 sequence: CASTERSAPYNEQFF. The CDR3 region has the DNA TGTGCCAGCACCGAACGTAGCGCCCCATACAATGAGCAGTTCTTC.

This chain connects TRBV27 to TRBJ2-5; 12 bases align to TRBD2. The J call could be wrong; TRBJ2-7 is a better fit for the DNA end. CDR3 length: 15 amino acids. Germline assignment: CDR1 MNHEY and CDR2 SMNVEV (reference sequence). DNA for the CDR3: TGTGCCAGCAGTGAAATCGGACTAGCGGGGTACGAGCAGTACTTC. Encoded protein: CASSEIGLAGYEQYF.

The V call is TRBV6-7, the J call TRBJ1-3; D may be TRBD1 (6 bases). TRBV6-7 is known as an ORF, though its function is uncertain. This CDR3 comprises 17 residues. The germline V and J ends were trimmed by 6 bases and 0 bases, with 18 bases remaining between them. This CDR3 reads CASSRAPGHRSGNTIYF. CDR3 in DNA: TGTGCCAGCAGCCGCGCACCGGGACACCGCTCTGGAAACACCATATATTTT.

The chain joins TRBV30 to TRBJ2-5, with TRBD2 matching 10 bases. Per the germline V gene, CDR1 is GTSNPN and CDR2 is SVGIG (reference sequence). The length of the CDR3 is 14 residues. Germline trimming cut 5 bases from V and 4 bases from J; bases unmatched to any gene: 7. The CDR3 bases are TGTGCCTGGTGGTCCAGCGGGAGGGCAGAGACCCAGTACTTC. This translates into CAWWSSGRAETQYF.

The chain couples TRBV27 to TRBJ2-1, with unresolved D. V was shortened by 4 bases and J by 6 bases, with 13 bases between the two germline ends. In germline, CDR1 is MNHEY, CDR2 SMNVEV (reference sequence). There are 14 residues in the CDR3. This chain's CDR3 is CASSSWDLGNEQFF. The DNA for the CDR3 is TGTGCCAGCAGTTCCTGGGATCTGGGCAATGAGCAGTTCTTC.

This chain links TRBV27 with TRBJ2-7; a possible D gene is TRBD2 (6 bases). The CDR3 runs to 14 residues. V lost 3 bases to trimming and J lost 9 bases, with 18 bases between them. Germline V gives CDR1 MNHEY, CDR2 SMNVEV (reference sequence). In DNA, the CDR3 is TGTGCCAGCAGTTTGAGAGTTTCGTTGGGAGGGCAGTACTTC. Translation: CASSLRVSLGGQYF.

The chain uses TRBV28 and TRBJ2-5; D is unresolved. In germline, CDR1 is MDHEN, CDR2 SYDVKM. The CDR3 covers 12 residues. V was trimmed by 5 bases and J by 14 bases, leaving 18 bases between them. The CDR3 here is CASSSLRALLYF. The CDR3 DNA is TGTGCCAGCAGTAGCCTCCGGGCTCTTCTTTACTTC.

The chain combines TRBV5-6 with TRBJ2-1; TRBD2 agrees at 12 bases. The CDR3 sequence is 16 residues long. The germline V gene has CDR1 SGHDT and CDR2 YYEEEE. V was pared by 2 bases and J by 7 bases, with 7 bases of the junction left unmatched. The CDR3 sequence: CASSFRTSGMWNEQFF. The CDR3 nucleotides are TGTGCCAGCAGCTTTAGGACTAGCGGGATGTGGAATGAGCAGTTCTTC.

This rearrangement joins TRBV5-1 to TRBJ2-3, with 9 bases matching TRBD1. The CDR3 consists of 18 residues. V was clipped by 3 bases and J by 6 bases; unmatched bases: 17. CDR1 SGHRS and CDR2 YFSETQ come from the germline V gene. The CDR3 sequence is CASSSGQGKPWHSDTQYF. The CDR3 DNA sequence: TGCGCCAGCAGCTCGGGACAGGGAAAACCTTGGCACTCGGATACGCAGTATTTT. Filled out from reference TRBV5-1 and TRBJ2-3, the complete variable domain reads KAGVTQTPRYLIKTRGQQVTLSCSPISGHRSVSWYQQTPGQGLQFLFEYFSETQRNKGNFPGRFSGRQFSNSRSEMNVSTLELGDSALYLCASSSGQGKPWHSDTQYFGPGTRLTVL.

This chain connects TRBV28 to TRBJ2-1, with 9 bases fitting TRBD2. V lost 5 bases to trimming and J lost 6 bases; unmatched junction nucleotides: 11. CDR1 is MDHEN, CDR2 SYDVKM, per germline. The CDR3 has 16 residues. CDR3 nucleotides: TGTGCCAGCAGTCCCCTTCGCGGGAGGGCCATCAATGAGCAGTTCTTC. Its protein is CASSPLRGRAINEQFF.

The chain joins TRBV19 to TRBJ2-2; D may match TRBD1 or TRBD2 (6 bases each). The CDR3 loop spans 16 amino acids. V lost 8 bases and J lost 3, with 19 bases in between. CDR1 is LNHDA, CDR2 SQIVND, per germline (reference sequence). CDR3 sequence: CASWGAGGLDTGELFF. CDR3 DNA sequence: TGTGCCAGTTGGGGGGCAGGAGGGTTGGACACCGGGGAGCTGTTTTTT.

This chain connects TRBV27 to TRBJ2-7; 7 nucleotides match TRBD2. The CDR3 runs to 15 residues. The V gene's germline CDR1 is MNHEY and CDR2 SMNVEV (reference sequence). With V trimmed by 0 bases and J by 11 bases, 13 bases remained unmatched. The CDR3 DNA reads TGTGCCAGCAGTTTATCGGGCGGGAGAGCGGACCTGGAGTACTTC. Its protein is CASSLSGGRADLEYF.

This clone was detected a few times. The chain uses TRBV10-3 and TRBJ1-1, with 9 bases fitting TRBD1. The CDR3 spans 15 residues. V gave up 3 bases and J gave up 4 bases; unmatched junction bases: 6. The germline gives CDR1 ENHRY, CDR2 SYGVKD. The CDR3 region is CAISDTGGSGTEAFF. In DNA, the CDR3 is TGTGCCATCAGTGACACAGGGGGCTCTGGCACTGAAGCTTTCTTT.

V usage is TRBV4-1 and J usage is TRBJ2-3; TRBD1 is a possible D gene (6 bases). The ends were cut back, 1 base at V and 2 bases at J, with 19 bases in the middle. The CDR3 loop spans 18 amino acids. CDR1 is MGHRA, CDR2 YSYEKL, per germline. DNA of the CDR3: TGCGCCAGCAGCCAAGGCCTCTTCCGGGACACCTACACAGATACGCAGTATTTT. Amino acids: CASSQGLFRDTYTDTQYF.

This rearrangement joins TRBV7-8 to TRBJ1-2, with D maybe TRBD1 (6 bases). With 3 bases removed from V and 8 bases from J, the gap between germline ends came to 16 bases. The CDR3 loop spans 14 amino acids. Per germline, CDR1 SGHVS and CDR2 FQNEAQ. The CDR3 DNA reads TGTGCCAGCAGCTTGGGCAGGGCGGGGGGCGGCTACACCTTC. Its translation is CASSLGRAGGGYTF.

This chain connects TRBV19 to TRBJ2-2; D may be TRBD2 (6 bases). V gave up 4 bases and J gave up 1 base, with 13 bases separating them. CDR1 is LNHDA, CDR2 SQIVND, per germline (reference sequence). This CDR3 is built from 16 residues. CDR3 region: CASSNVAGMNTGELFF. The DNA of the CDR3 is TGTGCCAGTAGTAATGTGGCGGGAATGAACACCGGGGAGCTGTTTTTT.

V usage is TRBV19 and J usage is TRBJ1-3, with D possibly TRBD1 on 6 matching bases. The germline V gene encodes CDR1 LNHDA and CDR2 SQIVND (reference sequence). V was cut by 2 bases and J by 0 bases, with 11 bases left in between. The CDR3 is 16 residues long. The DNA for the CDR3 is TGTGCCAGTAGTATACAGGGGACTACCTCTGGAAACACCATATATTTT. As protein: CASSIQGTTSGNTIYF. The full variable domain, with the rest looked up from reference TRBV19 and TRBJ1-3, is DGGITQSPKYLFRKEGQNVTLSCEQNLNHDAMYWYRQDPGQGLRLIYYSQIVNDFQKGDIAEGYSVSREKKESFPLTVTSAQKNPTAFYLCASSIQGTTSGNTIYFGEGSWLTVV.